Presented here are 19 T cell receptor beta chains from one specimen sequenced in a study of blood T cell repertoires in COVID-19. Assay: immunoSEQ multiplex PCR; the TCRdb copy retains only in-frame clones and omits some. This table holds 260,000 or so clones, approximately 81% found once. Sequences were obtained from PBMCs or T cells enriched from blood (not recorded which). Receptors originate from a woman aged 45-65 years who had recovered from COVID-19.

J is TRBJ1-1 and V is TRBV2; D possibly corresponds to TRBD1 (5 bases). V was clipped by 7 bases and J by 7 bases, with 13 bases between them. The CDR3 totals 12 residues. Germline V CDR1 and CDR2: SNHLY, FYNNEI. CDR3 DNA: TGTGCCAGCACACAGGCCAGGATTGAAGCTTTCTTT. This translates into CASTQARIEAFF.

In its sample, this clone was seen once. The V gene is TRBV7-3, the J gene TRBJ2-2; D unclear. Germline V CDR1 and CDR2: SGHTA, FQGTGA. The CDR3 is made up of 13 amino acids. Trimming left V 4 bases short and J 3 bases short, with 6 bases between. CDR3 sequence: CASSSQYTGELFF. In DNA form, the CDR3 reads TGTGCCAGCAGCTCCCAGTACACCGGGGAGCTGTTTTTT.

This rearrangement joins TRBV2 to TRBJ1-1, with TRBD1 identical over 7 bases. The CDR3 consists of 12 residues. The V and J ends lost 6 bases and 8 bases, in that order; junction bases with no gene match: 6. Germline CDR1 SNHLY, CDR2 FYNNEI. CDR3 loop: CASRRGTVEAFF. As DNA, the CDR3 is TGTGCCAGCAGGAGAGGGACAGTAGAAGCTTTCTTT.

The chain uses TRBV30 and TRBJ2-5; tentatively, D is TRBD2 (7 bases). Germline V gene data show CDR1 as GTSNPN and CDR2 as SVGIG (reference sequence). This CDR3 comprises 14 residues. Trimming pared 0 bases from V and 6 bases from J, leaving 14 bases between. Here the CDR3 reads CAWSVQGGAKTQYF. CDR3 coding DNA: TGTGCCTGGAGTGTACAAGGGGGGGCAAAGACCCAGTACTTC.

V usage is TRBV7-9 and J usage is TRBJ2-7; 7 bases are shared with TRBD1. The CDR3 is 13 amino acids. CDR1 and CDR2 from the germline V gene are SEHNR and FQNEAQ (reference sequence). After removal of 6 bases from V and 5 bases from J, the junction contained 7 bases not matched to a gene. The CDR3 nucleotides are TGTGCCAGCAGATCGTTTGACAGGGACGAGCAGTACTTC. This sequence encodes CASRSFDRDEQYF.

The J gene is TRBJ2-3, the V gene TRBV11-2; 11 bases fit TRBD2. This CDR3 comprises 18 residues. Germline-derived CDR1 and CDR2 are SGHAT and FQNNGV. V trimming: 5 bases; J trimming: 4 bases; junction bases outside the gene matches: 14. This CDR3 is CASSQSRVAGGRADTQYF. DNA for the CDR3: TGTGCCAGCAGCCAAAGCAGGGTAGCGGGAGGGAGGGCAGATACGCAGTATTTT.

V and J are TRBV6-6 and TRBJ2-7; D possibly corresponds to TRBD1 (5 bases). The V gene's germline CDR1 is MNHNY and CDR2 SVGAGI (reference sequence). The CDR3 is made up of 11 amino acids. The V end lost 6 bases, the J end lost 6 bases, and 9 bases lay between the germline ends. This CDR3 reads CASRLGREQYF. The CDR3 DNA reads TGTGCCAGCAGGTTGGGGCGCGAGCAGTACTTC.

A single count supports this clone. The chain couples TRBV9 to TRBJ1-6; the match to TRBD1 covers 9 bases. CDR3 length: 18 amino acids. The V segment lost 0 bases and the J segment 7 bases; nucleotides outside the gene matches: 11. Germline V gives CDR1 SGDLS, CDR2 YYNGEE. This chain's CDR3 is CASSVGDRGQGPNSPLHF. CDR3 nucleotides: TGTGCCAGCAGCGTAGGGGACCGTGGACAGGGGCCGAATTCACCCCTCCACTTT.

The chain links TRBV18 to TRBJ1-3; perhaps TRBD1 as D (6 bases). Trimming removed 3 bases from V and 6 bases from J, with 21 bases in between. Germline V gene sequence: CDR1 KGHSH, CDR2 LQKENI. The CDR3 is 17 amino acids. CDR3 sequence: CASSPTDIQGGANTIYF. DNA for the CDR3: TGTGCCAGCTCACCCACTGATATACAGGGCGGCGCAAACACCATATATTTT.

The rearrangement uses TRBV10-2 and TRBJ1-4; unclear D gene. V was trimmed by 2 bases and J by 4 bases, leaving 11 bases between them. The CDR3 is 15 residues long. The germline CDR1 and CDR2 sequences are WSHSY and SAAADI. The CDR3 DNA sequence: TGCGCCAGCAGTGAGAATCGGGGAATTAATGAAAAACTGTTTTTT. Translation: CASSENRGINEKLFF.

The V call is TRBV6-1, the J call TRBJ1-2, with unresolved D. The V gene's germline CDR1 is MNHNS and CDR2 SASEGT. The CDR3 has 14 residues. V lost 0 bases and J lost 8, with 13 bases in between. CDR3 in DNA: TGTGCCAGCAGTGAAGCGGCGGTAAGGCGGGGCTACACCTTC. This sequence encodes CASSEAAVRRGYTF.

The gene calls are TRBV9 and TRBJ1-1; the match to TRBD1 covers 9 bases. The CDR3 loop spans 15 amino acids. From germline, CDR1 is SGDLS and CDR2 YYNGEE. Trimming removed 3 bases from V and 0 bases from J; junction bases left unmatched: 3. Written as DNA, the CDR3 is TGTGCCAGCAGCGGGGGGACAGGGTTGAACACTGAAGCTTTCTTT. Protein sequence: CASSGGTGLNTEAFF.

The chain is built from TRBV18 and TRBJ1-2; a possible D gene is TRBD1 (5 bases). Germline CDR1 and CDR2: KGHSH and LQKENI. The CDR3 loop spans 16 amino acids. Trimming removed 4 bases from V and 0 bases from J, with 15 bases in between. The CDR3 sequence is CASSRRQQTSNYGYTF. In nucleotides, the CDR3 is TGTGCCAGCTCACGGAGACAGCAAACCTCTAACTATGGCTACACCTTC.

This chain connects TRBV2 to TRBJ1-4; no definite D call. CDR1 is SNHLY and CDR2 is FYNNEI in the germline V gene. This CDR3 spans 15 amino acids. Trimming took 6 bases from V and 4 from J, leaving 15 bases between them. The CDR3 is CASRYEGRINEKLFF. The CDR3 nucleotides read TGTGCCAGCAGATACGAGGGCCGCATTAATGAAAAACTGTTTTTT.

The V and J genes are TRBV19 and TRBJ1-5; a weak D match, TRBD1 (6 bases). In germline, CDR1 is LNHDA, CDR2 SQIVND (reference sequence). This CDR3 spans 15 amino acids. Trimming took off 3 bases at V and 6 bases at J, with 15 bases between the two ends. Here the CDR3 DNA reads TGTGCCAGTAGTATGGGGCAGGGGAATATTCAGCCCCAGCATTTT. Translating it yields CASSMGQGNIQPQHF.

The gene calls are TRBV4-2 and TRBJ2-1, with TRBD2 matching 10 bases. The CDR3 is 17 amino acids. Germline CDR1 is LGHNA and CDR2 is YNFKEQ. Trimming at V came to 0 bases and at J to 4 bases, leaving 6 bases not matched to a gene. CDR3 protein: CASSQDRLAGVYNEQFF. The CDR3 region has the DNA TGTGCCAGCAGCCAAGATCGGCTAGCGGGAGTGTACAATGAGCAGTTCTTC.

The chain carries TRBV5-1 and TRBJ1-1, with TRBD1 identical over 10 bases. Germline CDR1 reads SGHRS; CDR2 reads YFSETQ. The CDR3 is made up of 15 amino acids. The ends lost 5 bases at V and 4 bases at J; junction bases unmatched: 8. CDR3 nucleotide sequence: TGCGCCAGCAGTCGACAGGGGGCGTCCGCCACTGAAGCTTTCTTT. Protein product: CASSRQGASATEAFF.

This rearrangement joins TRBV12-5 to TRBJ1-1, with 7 positions matching TRBD1. Per germline, CDR1 LGHNT and CDR2 FRNRAP. The V and J ends lost 8 bases and 6 bases, in that order; junction bases with no gene match: 9. CDR3 length: 13 residues. The CDR3 nucleotides read TGTGCTAGTAAGGCAGGGGGGTTCTCTGAAGCTTTCTTT. Its protein is CASKAGGFSEAFF.

The sample holds many counts of this clone. The V gene is TRBV13, the J gene TRBJ2-2, with D perhaps TRBD1 (6 bases). Germline V gene sequence: CDR1 PRHDT, CDR2 FYEKMQ (reference sequence). The CDR3 spans 16 residues. Trimming took off 3 bases at V and 5 bases at J, with 16 bases between the two ends. The CDR3 region has the DNA TGTGCCAGCAGCTTGACCAAAGGGACATTAACCGGGGAGCTGTTTTTT. This gives the protein CASSLTKGTLTGELFF.